This section outlines one TCR beta chain sequence together with its context. These data are taken from a study of blood T cell repertoires in COVID-19. In the study overall: The United States, Italy and Spain were the sources of the acute and convalescent COVID-19 samples. Nucleic acid was either cDNA or gDNA, and it came from T cells, B-cell-depleted T cells, or PBMCs.

Per the authors' pipeline: Estimation of nucleated cell counts was performed using reference gene primer amplification. Assay: immunoSEQ multiplex PCR; the TCRdb copy retains only in-frame clones and omits some. The DNA was the basis for D and trimming; V, J and clone size are from that table. This table holds tens of thousands of clones, about 80% found once. From germline, CDR1 is SGHKS and CDR2 YYEKEE (reference sequence). The V end was cut by 2 bases, the J end by 7 bases, with 16 bases between. The CDR3 has 15 amino acids. This sequence was found in a woman between 65 and 79 years old with acute or convalescent COVID-19. Material for sequencing was peripheral blood. J is TRBJ2-1 and V is TRBV5-5, with D tentatively TRBD1 (6 bases). The CDR3, as DNA: TGTGCCAGCAGCTTAGGCGCACAGGGAAGGAATGAGCAGTTCTTC. It translates to CASSLGAQGRNEQFF. The complete variable domain, with remaining parts taken from reference TRBV5-5 and TRBJ2-1, reads DAGVTQSPTHLIKTRGQQVTLRCSPISGHKSVSWYQQVLGQGPQFIFQYYEKEERGRGNFPDRFSARQFPNYSSELNVNALLLGDSALYLCASSLGAQGRNEQFFGPGTRLTVL.